This T cell receptor (beta chain) was captured by sequencing in a study of T cell responses to AZD1222 COVID-19 vaccine. This CDR3 is built from 15 residues. The trim removed 2 bases at V and 5 bases at J, leaving 6 bases unmatched. The germline V gene has CDR1 LGHDT and CDR2 YNNKEL (reference sequence). Data came from immunoSEQ multiplex PCR; TCRdb stores just in-frame clones and leaves some out. The profile shows approximately 140,000 clones, roughly 90% of them singletons. The sequencing here drew on peripheral blood, taken on day 0 of AZD1222 vaccination. The chain is built from TRBV3-1 (or the pseudogene TRBV3-2) and TRBJ1-3; 7 nucleotides agree with TRBD1. The clonotype originates from an adult in good health. CDR3 nucleotides: TGTGCCAGCAGCCAACCCGGGACAGCTAGAAACACCATATATTTT. This gives the protein CASSQPGTARNTIYF.